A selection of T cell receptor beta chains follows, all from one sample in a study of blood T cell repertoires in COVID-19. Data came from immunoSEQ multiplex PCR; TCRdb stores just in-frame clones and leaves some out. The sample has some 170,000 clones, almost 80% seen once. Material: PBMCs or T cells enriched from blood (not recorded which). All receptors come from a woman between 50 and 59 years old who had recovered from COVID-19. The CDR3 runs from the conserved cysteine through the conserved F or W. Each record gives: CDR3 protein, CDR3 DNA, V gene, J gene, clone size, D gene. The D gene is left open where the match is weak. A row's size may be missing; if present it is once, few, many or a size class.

CASSFVGDNQPQHF,TGTGCCAGCAGTTTTGTAGGGGATAATCAGCCCCAGCATTTT,TRBV28,TRBJ1-5,.,.
CASSLAAGSGETQYF,TGTGCCAGCAGCTTAGCTGCCGGGAGCGGGGAGACCCAGTACTTC,TRBV7-9,TRBJ2-5,.,.
CASSWNRDTEAFF,TGTGCCAGCAGTTGGAACAGGGACACTGAAGCTTTCTTT,TRBV28,TRBJ1-1,.,.
CASSPLEGDTEAFF,TGTGCCAGCTCACCTTTAGAGGGGGACACTGAAGCTTTCTTT,TRBV18,TRBJ1-1,.,.
CAAGRESSDTQYF,TGTGCCGCGGGGCGGGAGTCTTCAGATACGCAGTATTTT,TRBV6-5,TRBJ2-3,.,TRBD2
CATAPRGETQYF,TGTGCCACCGCTCCCCGGGGAGAGACCCAGTACTTC,TRBV19,TRBJ2-5,.,.
CASSSPPGEEKLFF,TGTGCCAGCAGCTCCCCCCCGGGGGAGGAAAAACTGTTTTTT,TRBV7-9,TRBJ1-4,once,.
CASSVQGDYGYTF,TGTGCCAGCAGCGTACAGGGGGACTATGGCTACACCTTC,TRBV7-3,TRBJ1-2,.,TRBD1
CASSPGTGGPRTEAFF,TGTGCCAGCTCACCAGGGACAGGGGGCCCAAGGACTGAAGCTTTCTTT,TRBV18,TRBJ1-1,.,TRBD1
CASSLVGGQGANEQFF,TGTGCCAGCAGCTTAGTAGGGGGACAGGGGGCTAATGAGCAGTTCTTC,TRBV11-1,TRBJ2-1,.,TRBD1
CASSLGGPVETQYF,TGTGCCAGCAGTTTAGGGGGCCCGGTGGAGACCCAGTACTTC,TRBV28,TRBJ2-5,.,.
CASSPISGRARYEQYF,TGTGCCAGCAGCCCCATTAGCGGGAGGGCTAGGTACGAGCAGTACTTC,TRBV9,TRBJ2-7,.,TRBD2
CASSLNSGTKQFF,TGTGCCAGCAGCTTAAACTCCGGGACTAAACAGTTCTTC,TRBV7-3,TRBJ2-1,.,TRBD2
CASSPQRGSNQPQHF,TGTGCCAGTAGTCCACAACGGGGAAGCAATCAGCCCCAGCATTTT,TRBV19,TRBJ1-5,.,.
CASSFDRGLKSSYEQYF,TGTGCCAGCAGCTTCGACAGGGGACTTAAATCCTCCTACGAGCAGTACTTC,TRBV7-2,TRBJ2-7,.,TRBD1
CASSLGGGERGYEQYF,TGTGCCAGCAGCCTGGGAGGAGGTGAGCGGGGCTACGAGCAGTACTTC,TRBV5-5,TRBJ2-7,.,TRBD2
CASSYSGSGREQYF,TGTGCCAGCAGTTACTCCGGGAGTGGTCGCGAGCAGTACTTC,TRBV6-5,TRBJ2-7,.,.
CAWGGQTSTGAFF,TGTGCCTGGGGGGGGCAGACTTCGACGGGAGCTTTCTTT,TRBV30,TRBJ1-1,few,.
CASSYLPGQGAYEQYF,TGTGCCAGCAGTTATCTTCCGGGACAGGGGGCCTACGAGCAGTACTTC,TRBV6-6,TRBJ2-7,.,TRBD1
CASSAGGRVGAKNIQYF,TGCGCCAGCAGCGCCGGGGGGCGGGTAGGAGCCAAAAACATTCAGTACTTC,TRBV4-1,TRBJ2-4,.,.
CASSKTGVTEAFF,TGTGCCAGCAGCAAAACAGGGGTAACTGAAGCTTTCTTT,TRBV7-6,TRBJ1-1,.,TRBD1
CASSLGGLGTEAFF,TGTGCCAGCAGTTTAGGAGGGTTGGGCACTGAAGCTTTCTTT,TRBV28,TRBJ1-1,.,.
CASSFTRQPNTEAFF,TGTGCCAGCAGTTTCACTCGACAGCCGAACACTGAAGCTTTCTTT,TRBV6-2/TRBV6-3,TRBJ1-1,.,.
CASSIAGGNEQYF,TGTGCCAGCAGCATAGCGGGAGGGAACGAGCAGTACTTC,TRBV7-3,TRBJ2-7,.,TRBD2
CASSAGRDRNEKLFF,TGTGCCAGCAGCGCCGGGAGGGACCGAAATGAAAAACTGTTTTTT,TRBV9,TRBJ1-4,.,.
CAWSVHGGTEAFF,TGTGCCTGGAGTGTACATGGAGGGACTGAAGCTTTCTTT,TRBV30,TRBJ1-1,.,.
CASSRGPAEGSGNTIYF,TGTGCCAGCTCACGGGGGCCCGCTGAAGGCTCTGGAAACACCATATATTTT,TRBV18,TRBJ1-3,once,.
CASSLEAGLYGYTF,TGCGCCAGCAGCTTGGAGGCAGGCCTCTATGGCTACACCTTC,TRBV5-1,TRBJ1-2,.,.
CASSYHEGGFGGYTF,TGTGCCAGCAGCTACCACGAAGGGGGATTCGGTGGCTACACCTTC,TRBV7-9,TRBJ1-2,.,.
CASSLYRQINYEQYF,TGTGCCAGCAGTTTATATCGACAGATAAACTACGAGCAGTACTTC,TRBV28,TRBJ2-7,.,.
CAISEIGNEQYF,TGTGCCATCAGTGAGATCGGGAACGAGCAGTACTTC,TRBV10-3,TRBJ2-7,.,.
CASSPKAGGTNNEQFF,TGTGCCAGCTCACCTAAGGCCGGGGGGACCAACAATGAGCAGTTCTTC,TRBV18,TRBJ2-1,.,TRBD2
CASSLAGTGGSSEKLFF,TGTGCCAGCAGTTTAGCCGGGACAGGGGGATCGTCTGAAAAACTGTTTTTT,TRBV27,TRBJ1-4,.,TRBD1
CASSVETGNSPLHF,TGTGCCAGCAGCGTAGAGACAGGGAATTCACCCCTCCACTTT,TRBV9,TRBJ1-6,.,TRBD1
CASSPQQDLNEQYF,TGTGCCAGCTCACCCCAACAGGATTTGAACGAGCAGTACTTC,TRBV18,TRBJ2-7,.,.
CASSSAPGQGGSPLHF,TGTGCCAGCAGCTCCGCCCCGGGACAGGGGGGTTCACCCCTCCACTTT,TRBV7-6,TRBJ1-6,many,TRBD1
CASSPTDYNEQFF,TGTGCCAGTAGCCCTACCGATTACAATGAGCAGTTCTTC,TRBV19,TRBJ2-1,.,.
CASSLASTETQYF,TGTGCCAGCAGCTTAGCGAGTACAGAGACCCAGTACTTC,TRBV7-9,TRBJ2-5,.,.
CASSATGGSRNTIYF,TGTGCCAGCAGCGCGACAGGGGGCAGTAGAAACACCATATATTTT,TRBV2,TRBJ1-3,.,TRBD1
CASGPPGGVGSYNEQFF,TGTGCTAGTGGTCCCCCGGGGGGGGTTGGCTCCTACAATGAGCAGTTCTTC,TRBV12-5,TRBJ2-1,once,TRBD2
CASSPYLNVDEQFF,TGTGCCAGCAGCCCCTACTTAAACGTCGATGAGCAGTTCTTC,TRBV7-6,TRBJ2-1,once,.